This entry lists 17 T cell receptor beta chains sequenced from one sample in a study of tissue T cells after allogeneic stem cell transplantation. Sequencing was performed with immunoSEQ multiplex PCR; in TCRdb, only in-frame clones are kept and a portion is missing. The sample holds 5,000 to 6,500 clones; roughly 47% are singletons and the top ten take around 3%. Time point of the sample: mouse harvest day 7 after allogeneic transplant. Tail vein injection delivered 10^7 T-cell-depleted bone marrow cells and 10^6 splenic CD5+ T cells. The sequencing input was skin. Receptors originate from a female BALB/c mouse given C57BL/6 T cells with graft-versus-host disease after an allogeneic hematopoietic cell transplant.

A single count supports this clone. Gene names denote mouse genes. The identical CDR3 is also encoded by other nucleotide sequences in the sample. This CDR3 reads CASSSGLGVYAEQFF. The sequenced part of the CDR3 DNA is TGTGCCAGCAGCTCTGGACTGGGGGTCTATGCTGAGCAGTTC. The J gene is TRBJ2-1, the V gene TRBV3; TRBD2 matches at 10 bases. The sequence runs out 1 residue before the end of the CDR3; the remainder is reconstructed from the germline J gene. The V and J ends lost 4 bases and 3 bases, in that order; junction bases with no gene match: 3. Germline CDR1 and CDR2: SNHLY and FYNGKV (reference sequence). This CDR3 contains 15 residues. The variable domain in full, completed from reference TRBV3 and TRBJ2-1, reads GPKVLQIPSHQIIDMGQMVTLNCDPVSNHLYFYWYKQILGQQMEFLVNFYNGKVMEKSKLFKDQFSVERPDGSYFTLKIQPTALEDSAVYFCASSSGLGVYAEQFFGPGTRLTVL.

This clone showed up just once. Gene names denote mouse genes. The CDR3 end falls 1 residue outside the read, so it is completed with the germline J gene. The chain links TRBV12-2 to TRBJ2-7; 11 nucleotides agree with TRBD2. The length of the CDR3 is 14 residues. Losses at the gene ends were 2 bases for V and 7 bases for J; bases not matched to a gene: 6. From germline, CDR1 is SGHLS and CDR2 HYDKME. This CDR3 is CASSPTGGAGEQYF. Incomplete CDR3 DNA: TGTGCCAGCTCTCCCACTGGGGGGGCGGGGGAACAGTAC.

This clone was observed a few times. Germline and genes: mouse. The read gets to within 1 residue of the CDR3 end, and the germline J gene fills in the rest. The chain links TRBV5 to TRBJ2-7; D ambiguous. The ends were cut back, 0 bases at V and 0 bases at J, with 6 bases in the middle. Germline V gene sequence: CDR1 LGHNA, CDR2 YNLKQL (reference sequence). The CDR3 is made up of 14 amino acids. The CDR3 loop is CASSQEWSSYEQYF. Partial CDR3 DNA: TGTGCCAGCAGCCAAGAGTGGAGCTCCTATGAACAGTAC.

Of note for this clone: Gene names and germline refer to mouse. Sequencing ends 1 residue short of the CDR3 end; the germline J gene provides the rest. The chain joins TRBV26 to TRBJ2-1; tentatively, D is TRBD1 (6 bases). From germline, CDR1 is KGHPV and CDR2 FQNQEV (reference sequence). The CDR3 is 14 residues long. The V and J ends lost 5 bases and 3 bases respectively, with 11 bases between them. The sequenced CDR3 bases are TGTGCCAGCAGTGCGGGACACCTCTATGCTGAGCAGTTC. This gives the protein CASSAGHLYAEQF. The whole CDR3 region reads CASSAGHLYAEQFF.

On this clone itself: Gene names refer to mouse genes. This CDR3 reads CASSRTASQNTLYF. Incomplete CDR3 DNA: TGTGCCAGCAGCCGGACAGCTAGTCAAAACACCTTGTAC. The rearrangement links TRBV26 to TRBJ2-4; possible D gene TRBD1, 6 bases. The read ends 1 residue shy of where the CDR3 ends; the end is completed using the germline J gene. The CDR3 is 14 amino acids. Between the trimmed V and J ends, which lost 6 bases and 0 bases, there was a span of 10 bases. CDR1 KGHPV and CDR2 FQNQEV come from the germline V gene (reference sequence).

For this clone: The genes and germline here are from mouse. CDR3 in amino acids: CASRRQNTEVFF. The covered CDR3 bases are TGTGCCAGCAGAAGACAGAACACAGAAGTCTTC. V usage is TRBV15 and J usage is TRBJ1-1; the D is unclear. The CDR3 end lies 1 residue beyond the end of the read and is filled in from the germline J gene. The CDR3 runs 12 residues. V was cut by 6 bases and J by 0 bases, with 5 bases left in between. The germline V gene encodes CDR1 SGHND and CDR2 FRSKSL.

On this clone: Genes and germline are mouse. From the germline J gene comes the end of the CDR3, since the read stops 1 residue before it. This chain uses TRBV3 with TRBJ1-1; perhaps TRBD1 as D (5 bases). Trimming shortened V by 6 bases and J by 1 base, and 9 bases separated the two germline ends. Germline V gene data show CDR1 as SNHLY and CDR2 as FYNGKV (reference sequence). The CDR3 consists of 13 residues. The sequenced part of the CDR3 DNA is TGTGCCAGCAGTCAGGGACGGAACACAGAAGTCTTC. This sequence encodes CASSQGRNTEVF. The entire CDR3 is CASSQGRNTEVFF.

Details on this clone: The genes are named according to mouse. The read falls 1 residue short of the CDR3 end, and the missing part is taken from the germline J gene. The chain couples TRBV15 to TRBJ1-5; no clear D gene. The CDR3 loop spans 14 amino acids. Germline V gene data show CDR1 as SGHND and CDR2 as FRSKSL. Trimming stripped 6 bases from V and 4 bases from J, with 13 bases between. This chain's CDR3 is CASRGAEGNQAPLF. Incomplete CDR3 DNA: TGTGCCAGCAGAGGCGCCGAGGGAAACCAGGCTCCGCTT.

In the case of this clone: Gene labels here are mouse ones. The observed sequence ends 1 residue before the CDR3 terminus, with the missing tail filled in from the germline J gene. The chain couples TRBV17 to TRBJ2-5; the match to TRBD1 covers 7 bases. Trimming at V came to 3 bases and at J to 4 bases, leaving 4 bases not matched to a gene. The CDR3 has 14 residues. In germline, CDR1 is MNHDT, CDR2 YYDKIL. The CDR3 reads CASSSWQGEDTQYF. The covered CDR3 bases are TGTGCTAGCAGTAGTTGGCAGGGGGAAGACACCCAGTAC.

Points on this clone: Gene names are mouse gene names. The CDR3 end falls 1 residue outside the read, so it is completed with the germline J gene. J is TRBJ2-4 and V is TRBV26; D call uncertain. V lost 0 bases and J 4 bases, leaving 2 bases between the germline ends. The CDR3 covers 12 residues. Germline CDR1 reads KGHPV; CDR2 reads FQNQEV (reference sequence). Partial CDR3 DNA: TGTGCCAGCAGTCTGTCAGAAAACACCTTGTAC. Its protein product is CASSLSENTLY. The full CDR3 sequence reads CASSLSENTLYF.

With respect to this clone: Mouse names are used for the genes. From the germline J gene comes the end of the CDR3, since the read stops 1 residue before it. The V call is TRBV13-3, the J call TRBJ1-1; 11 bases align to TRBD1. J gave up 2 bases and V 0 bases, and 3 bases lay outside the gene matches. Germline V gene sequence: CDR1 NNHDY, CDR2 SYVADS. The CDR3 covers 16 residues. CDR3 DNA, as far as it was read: TGTGCCAGCAGTGATGCACGGACAGGGGGCAACACAGAAGTCTTC. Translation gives CASSDARTGGNTEVF. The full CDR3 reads CASSDARTGGNTEVFF.

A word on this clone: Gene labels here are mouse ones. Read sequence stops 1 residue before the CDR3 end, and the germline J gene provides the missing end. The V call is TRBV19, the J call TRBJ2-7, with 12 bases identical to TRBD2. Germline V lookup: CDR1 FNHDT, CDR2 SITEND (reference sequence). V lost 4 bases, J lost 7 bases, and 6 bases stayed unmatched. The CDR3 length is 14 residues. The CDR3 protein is CASSAGTGGKEQYF. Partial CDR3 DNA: TGTGCCAGCAGTGCCGGGACTGGGGGGAAGGAACAGTAC.

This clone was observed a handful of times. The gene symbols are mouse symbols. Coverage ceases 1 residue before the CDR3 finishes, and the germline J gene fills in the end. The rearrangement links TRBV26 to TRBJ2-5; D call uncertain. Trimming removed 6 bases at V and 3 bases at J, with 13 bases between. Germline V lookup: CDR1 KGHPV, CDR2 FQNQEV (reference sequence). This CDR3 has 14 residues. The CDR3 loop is CASSRSGMQDTQYF. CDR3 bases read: TGTGCCAGCAGCCGGTCCGGGATGCAAGACACCCAGTAC. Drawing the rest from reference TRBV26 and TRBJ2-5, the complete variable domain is NSKVIQTPRYLVKGQGQKAKMRCIPEKGHPVVFWYQQNKNNEFKFLINFQNQEVLQQIDMTEKRFSAECPSNSPCSLEIQSSEAGDSALYLCASSRSGMQDTQYFGPGTRLLVL.

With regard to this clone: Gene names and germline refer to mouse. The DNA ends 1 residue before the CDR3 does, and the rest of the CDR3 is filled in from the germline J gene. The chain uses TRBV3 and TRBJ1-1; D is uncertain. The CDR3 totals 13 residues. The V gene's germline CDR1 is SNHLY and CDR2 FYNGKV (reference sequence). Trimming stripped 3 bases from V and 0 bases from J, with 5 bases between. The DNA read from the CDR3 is TGTGCCAGCAGCTTTACAGCAAACACAGAAGTCTTC. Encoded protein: CASSFTANTEVF. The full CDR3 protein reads CASSFTANTEVFF.

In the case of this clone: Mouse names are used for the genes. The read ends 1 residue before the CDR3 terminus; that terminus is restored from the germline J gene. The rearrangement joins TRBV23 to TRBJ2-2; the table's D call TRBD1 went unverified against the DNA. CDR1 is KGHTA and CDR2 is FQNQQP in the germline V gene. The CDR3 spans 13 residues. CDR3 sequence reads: CSSRSRGTGQLYF. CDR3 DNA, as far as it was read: TGCTCCAGCAGATCCAGGGGGACCGGGCAGCTCTAC.

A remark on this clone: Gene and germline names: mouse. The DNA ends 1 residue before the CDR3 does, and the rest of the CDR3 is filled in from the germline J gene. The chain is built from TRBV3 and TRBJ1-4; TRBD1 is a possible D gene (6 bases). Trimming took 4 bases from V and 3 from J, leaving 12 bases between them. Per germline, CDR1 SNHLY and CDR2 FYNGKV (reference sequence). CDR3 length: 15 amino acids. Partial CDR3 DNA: TGTGCCAGCAGCTCCCAGGGGAACCCCAACGAAAGATTATTT. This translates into CASSSQGNPNERLF. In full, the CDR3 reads CASSSQGNPNERLFF.

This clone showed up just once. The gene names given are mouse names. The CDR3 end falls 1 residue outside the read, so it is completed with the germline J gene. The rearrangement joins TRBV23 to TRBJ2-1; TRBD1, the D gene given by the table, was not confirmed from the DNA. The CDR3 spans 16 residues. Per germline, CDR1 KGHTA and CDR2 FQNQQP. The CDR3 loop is CSSSQSRAGGYAEQFF. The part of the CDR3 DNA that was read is TGCTCCAGCAGTCAATCGCGGGCAGGGGGCTATGCTGAGCAGTTC.